These 23 T cell receptor beta chains came from one sample sequenced in a study of identical twins. Each CDR3 protein is one row after TCRdb ran MiXCR on the 5' RACE reads. The sample holds about 790,000 distinct CDR3 sequences, approximately 18% seen once. The same sample was also studied in work on T cells expressing NK-cell markers.

The sample comprised PBMCs. The receptor set was obtained from a woman between 18 and 30 years old in good health.

This clonotype appeared a few times. The chain joins TRBV20-1 to TRBJ2-7; tentative D call: TRBD2 (6 bases). V was cut by 6 bases and J by 2 bases, with 23 bases left in between. Germline V gene lookup returns CDR1 DFQATT and CDR2 SNEGSKA (reference sequence). This CDR3 has 16 residues. The CDR3 coding sequence is TGCAGTGCCATAATGTTCGAGGACGGCGGGACCTACGAGCAGTACTTC. Its translation: CSAIMFEDGGTYEQYF.

In this sample, this clonotype turned up a few times. This chain links TRBV20-1 with TRBJ2-4; no definite D call. Per germline, CDR1 DFQATT and CDR2 SNEGSKA (reference sequence). The V end lost 3 bases, the J end lost 16 bases, and 10 bases lay between the germline ends. The CDR3 is 9 residues long. CDR3 in amino acids: CSASDPTYF. CDR3 coding DNA: TGCAGTGCTAGTGACCCGACATACTTC.

This sequence joins TRBV20-1 and TRBJ2-7, with D perhaps TRBD1 (6 bases). Trimming stripped 4 bases from V and 5 bases from J, with 9 bases between. The CDR3 runs to 11 residues. CDR1 is DFQATT, CDR2 SNEGSKA, per germline (reference sequence). CDR3 nucleotides: TGCAGTGCTAACAGGGTAGACGAGCAGTACTTC. It specifies CSANRVDEQYF.

This clonotype showed up just a few times. The chain employs TRBV10-3 and TRBJ2-3, with D unclear. CDR1 is ENHRY and CDR2 is SYGVKD in the germline V gene. The CDR3 has 15 residues. Trimming removed 3 bases from V and 3 bases from J, with 13 bases in between. CDR3 loop: CAISDLSLRTDTQYF. The CDR3 DNA follows: TGTGCCATCAGTGACCTATCCTTAAGAACAGATACGCAGTATTTT.

The J gene is TRBJ1-1, the V gene TRBV20-1; perhaps TRBD1 as D (5 bases). Germline values: CDR1 DFQATT, CDR2 SNEGSKA (reference sequence). V dropped 1 base and J dropped 11 bases, with 17 bases sitting between them. This CDR3 spans 13 amino acids. The CDR3 DNA sequence: TGCAGTGCTAGAGGGTACAGGCAGGTTGGGGCTTTCTTT. Translating gives CSARGYRQVGAFF.

The rearrangement links TRBV2 to TRBJ1-2; D ambiguous. This CDR3 spans 12 amino acids. The V end was cut by 0 bases, the J end by 4 bases, with 3 bases between. Per germline, CDR1 SNHLY and CDR2 FYNNEI. This CDR3 is CASSEARYGYTF. For the CDR3, the DNA is TGTGCCAGCAGTGAAGCACGCTATGGCTACACCTTC.

The chain's CDR3 is CASSLSVRSPLEQYF. The CDR3 DNA follows: TGTGCCAGCAGTTTATCGGTCCGGAGTCCCCTCGAGCAGTACTTC. J is TRBJ2-7 and V is TRBV12-3 or TRBV12-4, with D unclear. V gave up 2 bases and J gave up 6 bases, with 17 bases separating them. CDR3 length: 15 residues.

The rearrangement joins TRBV7-2 to TRBJ2-7, with TRBD1 matching 8 bases. The J segment lost 2 bases and the V segment lost 5 bases, leaving 8 bases of the junction unmatched. Germline V CDR1 and CDR2: SGHTA, FQGNSA. The CDR3 extends over 15 amino acids. The CDR3 DNA follows: TGTGCCAGCAGCCTGAGGACAGGGCCCACCTACGAGCAGTACTTC. It yields the protein CASSLRTGPTYEQYF.

This clonotype was observed a few times. The rearrangement links TRBV9 to TRBJ2-1, with 10 bases fitting TRBD2. CDR3 length equals 18 residues. Losses at the gene ends were 0 bases for V and 6 bases for J; bases not matched to a gene: 12. Germline V gives CDR1 SGDLS, CDR2 YYNGEE. This chain's CDR3 is CASSVDLRKAGGRNEQFF. CDR3 bases: TGTGCCAGCAGCGTAGACTTGCGTAAAGCGGGGGGGCGCAATGAGCAGTTCTTC. Combining the CDR3 with reference TRBV9 and TRBJ2-1 gives the whole variable domain DSGVTQTPKHLITATGQRVTLRCSPRSGDLSVYWYQQSLDQGLQFLIQYYNGEERAKGNILERFSAQQFPDLHSELNLSSLELGDSALYFCASSVDLRKAGGRNEQFFGPGTRLTVL.

The chain employs TRBV7-9 and TRBJ2-3; D perhaps matches TRBD1 (6 bases). The germline V and J ends were trimmed by 5 bases and 5 bases, with 8 bases remaining between them. Germline values: CDR1 SEHNR, CDR2 FQNEAQ (reference sequence). This CDR3 is built from 12 residues. CDR3 bases: TGTGCCAGCAGCGGCAGGGGAGATACGCAGTATTTT. This gives the protein CASSGRGDTQYF. The whole variable domain, filled in from reference TRBV7-9 and TRBJ2-3, reads DTGVSQNPRHKITKRGQNVTFRCDPISEHNRLYWYRQTLGQGPEFLTYFQNEAQLEKSRLLSDRFSAERPKGSFSTLEIQRTEQGDSAMYLCASSGRGDTQYFGPGTRLTVL.

The DNA for the CDR3 is TGTGCCAGCAGCCTGTACCGACAGGGTCTCGACGAGCAGTACTTC. Its translation: CASSLYRQGLDEQYF. The rearrangement joins TRBV11-2 to TRBJ2-7, with 7 bases that match TRBD1. J was trimmed by 5 bases and V by 5 bases; bases with no gene match: 12. The germline V gene has CDR1 SGHAT and CDR2 FQNNGV. The CDR3 spans 15 residues. Filled out from reference TRBV11-2 and TRBJ2-7, the complete variable domain reads EAGVAQSPRYKIIEKRQSVAFWCNPISGHATLYWYQQILGQGPKLLIQFQNNGVVDDSQLPKDRFSAERLKGVDSTLKIQPAKLEDSAVYLCASSLYRQGLDEQYFGPGTRLTVT.

The gene calls are TRBV9 and TRBJ2-7, with D hard to call. V was clipped by 4 bases and J by 0 bases, with 11 bases between them. The germline gives CDR1 SGDLS, CDR2 YYNGEE. The CDR3 spans 14 residues. The CDR3 DNA reads TGTGCCAGCAGCCCCCAGGAGTTCTCCTACGAGCAGTACTTC. As protein: CASSPQEFSYEQYF.

This clonotype has just a few counts. The V call is TRBV20-1, the J call TRBJ2-7, with TRBD2 matching 8 bases. Germline lookup yields CDR1 DFQATT and CDR2 SNEGSKA (reference sequence). The CDR3 runs to 16 residues. Unmatched junction bases numbered 13, after V lost 4 bases and J lost 2 bases. DNA of the CDR3: TGCAGTGCTACCCGCGGCCTCACTAGCGGAACCTACGAGCAGTACTTC. Amino acids: CSATRGLTSGTYEQYF.

Only a few counts were recorded for this clonotype. This chain links TRBV9 with TRBJ2-7; the D gene could be TRBD1 or TRBD2 (5 bases each). The CDR3 covers 17 residues. Germline assignment: CDR1 SGDLS and CDR2 YYNGEE. The V gene lost 0 bases and the J gene lost 7 bases, with 23 bases spanning the gap. The CDR3 loop is CASSVAPRDPSDGEQYF. The CDR3 DNA follows: TGTGCCAGCAGCGTAGCTCCTCGGGACCCAAGTGATGGAGAGCAGTACTTC. The variable domain in full, completed from reference TRBV9 and TRBJ2-7, reads DSGVTQTPKHLITATGQRVTLRCSPRSGDLSVYWYQQSLDQGLQFLIQYYNGEERAKGNILERFSAQQFPDLHSELNLSSLELGDSALYFCASSVAPRDPSDGEQYFGPGTRLTVT.

The V call is TRBV7-2, the J call TRBJ1-3, with 7 bases aligning to TRBD1. Trimming at V came to 0 bases and at J to 4 bases, leaving 3 bases not matched to a gene. Germline V CDR1 and CDR2: SGHTA, FQGNSA. The CDR3 length is 15 residues. The CDR3 spells CASSLARDRGNTIYF. CDR3 DNA: TGTGCCAGCAGCTTAGCGCGGGACAGAGGAAACACCATATATTTT.

This clonotype was picked up a small number of times. This rearrangement joins TRBV29-1 to TRBJ2-1, with D possibly matching TRBD2 (5 bases). This CDR3 contains 14 residues. Looked up from germline, CDR1 is SQVTM and CDR2 is ANQGSEA. The V gene lost 4 bases and the J gene lost 5 bases, with 15 bases spanning the gap. For the CDR3, the DNA is TGCAGCGTTGCCCCAGTGCGGCGGGACAATGAGCAGTTCTTC. Amino acid sequence: CSVAPVRRDNEQFF.

The V and J genes are TRBV7-8 and TRBJ2-1; TRBD2 matches 11 bases. V shed 1 base and J 12 bases; nucleotides not matched to a gene: 5. Germline V gene sequence: CDR1 SGHVS, CDR2 FQNEAQ. The CDR3 is 14 amino acids. This CDR3 reads CASSLVTGTSGQFF. The CDR3 coding sequence is TGTGCCAGCAGCTTAGTTACGGGGACTAGCGGGCAGTTCTTC. The whole variable domain, filled in from reference TRBV7-8 and TRBJ2-1, reads GAGVSQSPRYKVAKRGQDVALRCDPISGHVSLFWYQQALGQGPEFLTYFQNEAQLDKSGLPSDRFFAERPEGSVSTLKIQRTQQEDSAVYLCASSLVTGTSGQFFGPGTRLTVL.

This clonotype occurred a few times. The chain couples TRBV9 to TRBJ2-1; 7 positions match TRBD2. This CDR3 is built from 15 residues. Germline CDR1 SGDLS, CDR2 YYNGEE. V shed 2 bases, J shed 6 bases, and the junction held 8 bases outside the gene matches. CDR3 in amino acids: CASSVGGGRGNEQFF. As DNA, the CDR3 is TGTGCCAGCAGCGTGGGGGGAGGGCGCGGCAATGAGCAGTTCTTC.

This chain's CDR3 is CASSGGTGGNTIYF. CDR3 DNA sequence: TGTGCCAGCTCTGGGGGTACGGGCGGAAACACCATATATTTT. V and J are TRBV12-3 or TRBV12-4 and TRBJ1-3; TRBD1 is a possible D gene (5 bases). The CDR3 consists of 14 residues. Between the trimmed V and J ends, which lost 8 bases and 4 bases, there was a span of 15 bases.

This clonotype was picked up a small number of times. The chain is built from TRBV12-3 or TRBV12-4 and TRBJ1-1, with unresolved D. With 3 bases removed from V and 2 bases from J, the gap between germline ends came to 10 bases. The CDR3 extends over 14 amino acids. The DNA for the CDR3 is TGTGCCAGCAGTTTGCAGGTTTTAAACACTGAAGCTTTCTTT. Residues: CASSLQVLNTEAFF.

The genes are TRBV20-1 and TRBJ2-7; TRBD2 aligns across 8 bases. CDR1 and CDR2 (germline): DFQATT, SNEGSKA (reference sequence). The CDR3 extends over 13 amino acids. V shed 6 bases and J 1 base; nucleotides not matched to a gene: 5. As DNA, the CDR3 is TGCAGTGCCAGAACGGGGGGGTCCTACGAGCAGTACTTC. It encodes CSARTGGSYEQYF.

This clonotype was counted a few times. The V gene is TRBV20-1, the J gene TRBJ2-5, with D possibly being TRBD1 or TRBD2 (5 bases each). Germline loops: CDR1 DFQATT, CDR2 SNEGSKA (reference sequence). The germline V and J ends were trimmed by 7 bases and 4 bases, with 16 bases remaining between them. This CDR3 spans 13 amino acids. The CDR3 loop is CSGRRGAGETQYF. The CDR3 nucleotides are TGCAGTGGCCGACGTGGGGCGGGAGAGACCCAGTACTTC.

The chain has TRBV11-2 and TRBJ1-1; 7 positions match TRBD1. Germline-derived CDR1 and CDR2 are SGHAT and FQNNGV. The CDR3 totals 14 residues. V was clipped by 5 bases and J by 3 bases; unmatched bases: 6. In nucleotides, the CDR3 is TGTGCCAGCAGCACACGGGACAGCTACACTGAAGCTTTCTTT. Amino acid sequence: CASSTRDSYTEAFF.